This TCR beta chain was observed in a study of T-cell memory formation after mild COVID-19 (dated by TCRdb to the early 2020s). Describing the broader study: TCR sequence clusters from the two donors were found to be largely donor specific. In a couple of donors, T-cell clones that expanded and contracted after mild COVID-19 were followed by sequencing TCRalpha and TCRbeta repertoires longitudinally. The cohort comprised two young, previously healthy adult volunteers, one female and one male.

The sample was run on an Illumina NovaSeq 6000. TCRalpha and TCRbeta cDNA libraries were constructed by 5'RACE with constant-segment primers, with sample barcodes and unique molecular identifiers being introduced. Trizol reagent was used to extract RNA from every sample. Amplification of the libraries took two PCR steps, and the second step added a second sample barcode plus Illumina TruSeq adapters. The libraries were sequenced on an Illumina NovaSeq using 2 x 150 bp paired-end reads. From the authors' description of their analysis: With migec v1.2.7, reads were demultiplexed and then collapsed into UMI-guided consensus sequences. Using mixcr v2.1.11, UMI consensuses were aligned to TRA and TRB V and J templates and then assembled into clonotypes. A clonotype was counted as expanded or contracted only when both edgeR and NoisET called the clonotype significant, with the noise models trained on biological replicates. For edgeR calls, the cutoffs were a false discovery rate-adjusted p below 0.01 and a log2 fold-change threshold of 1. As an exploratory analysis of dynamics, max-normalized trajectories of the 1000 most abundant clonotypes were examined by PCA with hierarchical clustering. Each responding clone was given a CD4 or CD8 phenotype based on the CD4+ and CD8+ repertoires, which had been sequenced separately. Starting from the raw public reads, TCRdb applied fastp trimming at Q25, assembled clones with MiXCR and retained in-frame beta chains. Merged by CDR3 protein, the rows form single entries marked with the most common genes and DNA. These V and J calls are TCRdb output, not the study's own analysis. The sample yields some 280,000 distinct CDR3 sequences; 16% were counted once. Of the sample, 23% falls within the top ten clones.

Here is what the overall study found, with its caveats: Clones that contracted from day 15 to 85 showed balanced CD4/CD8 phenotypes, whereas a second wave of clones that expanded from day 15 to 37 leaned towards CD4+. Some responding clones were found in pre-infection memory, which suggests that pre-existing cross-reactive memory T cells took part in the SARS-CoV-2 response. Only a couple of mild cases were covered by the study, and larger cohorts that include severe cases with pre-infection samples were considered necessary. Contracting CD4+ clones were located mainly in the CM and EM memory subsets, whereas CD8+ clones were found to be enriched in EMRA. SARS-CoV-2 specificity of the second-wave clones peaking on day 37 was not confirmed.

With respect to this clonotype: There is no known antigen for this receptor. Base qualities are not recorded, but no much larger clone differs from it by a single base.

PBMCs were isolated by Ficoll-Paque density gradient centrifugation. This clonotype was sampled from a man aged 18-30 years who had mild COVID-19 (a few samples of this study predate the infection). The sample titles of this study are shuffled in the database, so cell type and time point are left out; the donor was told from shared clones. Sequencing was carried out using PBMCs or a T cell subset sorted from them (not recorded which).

The sequenced DNA: TGTGCCAGCAGGCGGGGAGGAGGCTACACCTTC. Its coded protein is CASRRGGGYTF. The chain employs TRBV12-3 or TRBV12-4 and TRBJ1-2; no D segment can be confidently identified. The CDR3 covers 11 residues, taking in both the cysteine and the phenylalanine. Left in the record is the CDR3 DNA by itself, 33 bases read in frame from the first base. The germline ends are 10 bases apart after V is trimmed by 6 bases and J by 8 bases.